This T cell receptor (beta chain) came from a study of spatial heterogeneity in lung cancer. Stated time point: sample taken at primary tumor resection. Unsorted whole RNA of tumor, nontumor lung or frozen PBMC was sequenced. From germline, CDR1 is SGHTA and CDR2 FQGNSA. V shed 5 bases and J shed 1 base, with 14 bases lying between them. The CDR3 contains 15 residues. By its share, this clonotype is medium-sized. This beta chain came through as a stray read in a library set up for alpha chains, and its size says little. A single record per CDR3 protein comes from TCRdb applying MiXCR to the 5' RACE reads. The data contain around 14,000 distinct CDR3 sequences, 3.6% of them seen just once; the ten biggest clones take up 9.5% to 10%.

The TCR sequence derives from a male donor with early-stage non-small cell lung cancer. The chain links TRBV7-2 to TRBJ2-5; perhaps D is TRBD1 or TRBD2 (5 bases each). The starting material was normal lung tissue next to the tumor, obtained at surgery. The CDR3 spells CASSPRGGRQETQYF. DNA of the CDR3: TGTGCCAGCAGCCCCCGGGGCGGACGCCAAGAGACCCAGTACTTC.